This TCR beta chain was sequenced in a study of PD-L1 blockade in urothelial cancer. Study overall: Men with urothelial cancer arising in the bladder made up about nine tenths of the roughly 29 patients.

TCRdb's copy holds only in-frame clones and misses some; the assay was immunoSEQ multiplex PCR. Counted here are tens of thousands of clones, 84% occurring once; the ten biggest clones make up approximately 2.1%. CDR3 length equals 16 residues. Germline CDR1 and CDR2: SEHNR and FQNEAQ (reference sequence). Between the trimmed V and J ends, which lost 5 bases and 2 bases, there was a span of 17 bases. Time point noted: pretreatment peripheral blood. This sequence was found in a man aged 55 to 69 with urothelial cancer. Sequenced here: PBMCs, sampled around atezolizumab (anti-PD-L1) treatment. The J gene is TRBJ2-3, the V gene TRBV7-9, with unresolved D. CDR3: CASSPNQYNPTDTQYF. The CDR3 region has the DNA TGTGCCAGCAGCCCCAATCAGTACAACCCCACAGATACGCAGTATTTT.